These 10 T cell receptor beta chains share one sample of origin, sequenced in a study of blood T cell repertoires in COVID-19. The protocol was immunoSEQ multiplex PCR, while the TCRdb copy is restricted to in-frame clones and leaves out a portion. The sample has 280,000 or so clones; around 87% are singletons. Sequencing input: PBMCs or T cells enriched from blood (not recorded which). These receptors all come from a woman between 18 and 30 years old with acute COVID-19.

Written as DNA, the CDR3 is TGTGCCAGCAGCGTGGGGGGACGGGGGATGAACACTGAAGCTTTCTTT. Translation: CASSVGGRGMNTEAFF. The rearrangement joins TRBV9 to TRBJ1-1, with D perhaps TRBD1 (5 bases). Germline CDR1 is SGDLS and CDR2 is YYNGEE. CDR3 size: 16 residues. Trimming removed 2 bases from V and 0 bases from J, with 14 bases in between.

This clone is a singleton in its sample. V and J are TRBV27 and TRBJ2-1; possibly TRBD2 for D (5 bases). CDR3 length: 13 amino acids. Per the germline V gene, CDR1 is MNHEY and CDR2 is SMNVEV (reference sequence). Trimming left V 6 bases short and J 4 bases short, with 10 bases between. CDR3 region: CASRDGGYNEQFF. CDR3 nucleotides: TGTGCCAGCAGGGACGGAGGTTACAATGAGCAGTTCTTC.

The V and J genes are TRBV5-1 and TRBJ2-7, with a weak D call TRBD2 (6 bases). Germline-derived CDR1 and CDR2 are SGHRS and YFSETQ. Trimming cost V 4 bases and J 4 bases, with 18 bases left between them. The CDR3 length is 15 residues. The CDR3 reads CASSPPGLLLYEQYF. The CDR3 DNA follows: TGCGCCAGCAGCCCACCGGGACTCCTGTTATACGAGCAGTACTTC.

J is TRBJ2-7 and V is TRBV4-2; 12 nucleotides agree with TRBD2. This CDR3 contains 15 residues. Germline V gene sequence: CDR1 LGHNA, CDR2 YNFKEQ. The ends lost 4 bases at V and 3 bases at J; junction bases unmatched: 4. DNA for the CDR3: TGTGCCAGCAGCCCTGGACTAGCGGGATTCTACGAGCAGTACTTC. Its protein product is CASSPGLAGFYEQYF.

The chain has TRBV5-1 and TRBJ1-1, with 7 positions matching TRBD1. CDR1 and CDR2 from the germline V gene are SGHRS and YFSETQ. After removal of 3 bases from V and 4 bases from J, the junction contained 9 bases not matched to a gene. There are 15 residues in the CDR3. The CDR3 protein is CASSSAQGLSTEAFF. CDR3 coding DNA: TGCGCCAGCAGCTCAGCACAGGGGCTAAGCACTGAAGCTTTCTTT.

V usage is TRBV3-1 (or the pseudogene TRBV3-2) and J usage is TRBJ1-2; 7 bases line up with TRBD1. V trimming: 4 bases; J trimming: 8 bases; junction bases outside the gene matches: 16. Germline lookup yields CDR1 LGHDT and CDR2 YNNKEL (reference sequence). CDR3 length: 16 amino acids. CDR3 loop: CASSPAWQGVRWGYTF. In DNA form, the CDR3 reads TGTGCCAGCAGCCCAGCATGGCAGGGGGTAAGGTGGGGCTACACCTTC.

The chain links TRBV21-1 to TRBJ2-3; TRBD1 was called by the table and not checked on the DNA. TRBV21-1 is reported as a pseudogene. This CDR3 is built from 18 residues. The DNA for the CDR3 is TGTGCCAGCAGCAAAGTAAAGGGAGACAGGGGCCTGGCAGATACGCAGTATTTT. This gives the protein CASSKVKGDRGLADTQYF.

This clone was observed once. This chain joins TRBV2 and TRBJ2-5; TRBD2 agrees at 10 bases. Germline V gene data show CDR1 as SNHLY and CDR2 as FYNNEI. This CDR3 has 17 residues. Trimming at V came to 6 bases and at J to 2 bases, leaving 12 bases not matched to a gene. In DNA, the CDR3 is TGTGCCAGCAGAGAACGTCCCGGGACTAGCGAGCAAGAGACCCAGTACTTC. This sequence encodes CASRERPGTSEQETQYF.

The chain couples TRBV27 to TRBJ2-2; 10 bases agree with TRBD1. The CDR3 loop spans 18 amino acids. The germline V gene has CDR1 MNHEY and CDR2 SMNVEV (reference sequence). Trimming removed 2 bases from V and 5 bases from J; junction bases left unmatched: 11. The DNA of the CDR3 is TGTGCCAGCAGTTTACTCCGCCGACAGGGGGCATTAACCGGGGAGCTGTTTTTT. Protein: CASSLLRRQGALTGELFF.

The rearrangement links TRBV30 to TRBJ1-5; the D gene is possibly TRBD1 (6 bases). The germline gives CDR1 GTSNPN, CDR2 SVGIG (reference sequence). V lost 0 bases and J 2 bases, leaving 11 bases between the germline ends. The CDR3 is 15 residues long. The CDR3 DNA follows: TGTGCCTGGAGTGTACAACAGGGTGGCAATCAGCCCCAGCATTTT. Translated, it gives CAWSVQQGGNQPQHF.